This TCR beta chain was captured by sequencing in a study of T cells in tuberculosis. CDR1 SQVTM and CDR2 ANQGSEA come from the germline V gene. This CDR3 has 14 amino acids. The V end was cut by 0 bases, the J end by 9 bases, with 15 bases between. Using immunoSEQ multiplex PCR, the repertoire was profiled, and TCRdb retains in-frame clones only, with some absent. The table records around 30,000 clones, more than 75% of them present only once. This sample's time point: new active TB diagnosis, blood taken before or within 7 days of starting treatment. Each donor contributed about 110,000 T cells on average, unsorted.

This chain joins TRBV29-1 and TRBJ1-5; D remains ambiguous. This material consisted of PBMCs, taken at tuberculosis diagnosis. The sequence was obtained from an adult with tuberculosis. This CDR3 reads CSVEEERGLGPQHF. The CDR3 region has the DNA TGCAGCGTTGAAGAGGAGCGAGGCTTAGGGCCCCAGCATTTT.